This T cell receptor beta chain emerged from a study of PD-1 blockade in classical Hodgkin lymphoma. Overall study findings and caveats: While CD8+ TCR diversity did not rise significantly by C4D1, CD4+ TCR diversity did.

Specified time point: cycle 4 day 1 (C4D1), after six to seven weeks of nivolumab. There was relapse after autologous stem cell transplantation in every patient, and there was variation in brentuximab vedotin exposure. Notes on this clone: The antigen is not known.

Only in-frame clones appear in the TCRdb table, and some are missing; sequencing was by immunoSEQ multiplex PCR. The repertoire holds 110,000 or so clones, with roughly 87% as singletons. The germline V gene encodes CDR1 SGHDT and CDR2 YYEEEE. V lost 1 base and J lost 3, with 4 bases in between. The CDR3 extends over 12 amino acids. The TCR originated in a human donor with classical Hodgkin lymphoma. The sample in question was peripheral blood mononuclear cells (PBMCs), obtained before the fourth cycle of nivolumab. J is TRBJ1-2 and V is TRBV5-6; D is unclear. The CDR3 DNA follows: TGTGCCAGCAGCTTGAATTACTATGGCTACACCTTC. Amino acids: CASSLNYYGYTF.